Following are 9 T cell receptor beta chains from one sample sequenced in a study of shared clonotypes between healthy human individuals. The protocol was immunoSEQ multiplex PCR, while the TCRdb copy is restricted to in-frame clones and leaves out a portion. This sample has over a million clones, with 70% to 80% found just once. The sample comprised memory CD4+ T cells from PBMCs. Subset here: CD45RA-negative fraction. These receptors originate from a man aged 18 to 30 in good health. Some clones in this sample may be carry-over from other donors' samples.

This chain connects TRBV18 to TRBJ2-7, with D tentatively TRBD1 (5 bases). V was pared by 2 bases and J by 5 bases, with 22 bases between. This CDR3 is built from 17 residues. Germline CDR1 reads KGHSH; CDR2 reads LQKENI. The CDR3 here is CASSPFAAGHSPHEQYF. DNA for the CDR3: TGTGCCAGCTCACCATTCGCCGCCGGACACTCCCCCCACGAGCAGTACTTC.

This CDR3 reads CASRSGGGNEQFF. The CDR3 DNA is TGCGCCAGCAGGTCCGGGGGGGGCAATGAGCAGTTCTTC. The chain recombines TRBV10-1 with TRBJ2-1, with TRBD2 matching over 8 bases. V lost 6 bases to trimming and J lost 6 bases; unmatched junction nucleotides: 4. CDR1 is WNHNN, CDR2 SYGVQD, per germline (reference sequence). The CDR3 is 13 residues long.

J is TRBJ2-7 and V is TRBV10-3; weak D call: TRBD2 (7 bases). The V and J ends lost 6 bases and 4 bases respectively, with 16 bases between them. Germline assignment: CDR1 ENHRY and CDR2 SYGVKD. The CDR3 sequence is 14 residues long. The CDR3 region is CAIRTIGGAYEQYF. The CDR3 region has the DNA TGTGCCATCAGGACGATAGGGGGGGCTTACGAGCAGTACTTC.

The V call is TRBV6-4, the J call TRBJ1-2, with no clear D. Between the trimmed V and J ends, which lost 8 bases and 2 bases, there was a span of 12 bases. This CDR3 has 13 residues. CDR1 and CDR2 (germline): MRHNA, SNTAGT. CDR3 DNA sequence: TGTGCCAGCCGGCGGGATCTAAACTATGGCTACACCTTC. Translating gives CASRRDLNYGYTF.

This clone was seen just once. This chain uses TRBV5-1 with TRBJ2-5, with D perhaps assigned TRBD1 or TRBD2 (6 bases each). The V and J ends lost 4 bases and 2 bases respectively, with 18 bases between them. Germline V gives CDR1 SGHRS, CDR2 YFSETQ. The CDR3 totals 16 residues. The CDR3 loop reads CASSRGRRTAQETQYF. The CDR3 nucleotides read TGCGCCAGCAGCCGGGGGCGAAGGACAGCTCAAGAGACCCAGTACTTC.

The chain carries TRBV5-1 and TRBJ2-3; no firm D call. The CDR3 covers 15 residues. V shed 4 bases and J shed 4 bases, with 16 bases lying between them. CDR1 and CDR2 (germline): SGHRS, YFSETQ. DNA of the CDR3: TGCGCCAGCAGCACCTCCAGTCCTCCGGCAGATACGCAGTATTTT. Amino acid sequence: CASSTSSPPADTQYF.

The rearrangement joins TRBV5-1 to TRBJ2-1, with 12 positions matching TRBD1. The CDR3 runs to 15 residues. The J segment lost 7 bases and the V segment lost 3 bases, leaving 5 bases of the junction unmatched. Germline CDR1 is SGHRS and CDR2 is YFSETQ. The CDR3 DNA sequence: TGCGCCAGCAGCTCTGGGACAGGGGGCTGGAATGAGCAGTTCTTC. Translation: CASSSGTGGWNEQFF. The whole variable domain, filled in from reference TRBV5-1 and TRBJ2-1, reads KAGVTQTPRYLIKTRGQQVTLSCSPISGHRSVSWYQQTPGQGLQFLFEYFSETQRNKGNFPGRFSGRQFSNSRSEMNVSTLELGDSALYLCASSSGTGGWNEQFFGPGTRLTVL.

This rearrangement joins TRBV5-4 to TRBJ2-1; 11 bases are shared with TRBD2. Per the germline V gene, CDR1 is SGHNT and CDR2 is YYREEE (reference sequence). This CDR3 spans 17 amino acids. V lost 9 bases, J lost 0 bases, and 11 bases stayed unmatched. DNA for the CDR3: TGTGCCATCCCCGGGACTAGCGGACCTAGCTCCTACAATGAGCAGTTCTTC. It translates to CAIPGTSGPSSYNEQFF.

The chain recombines TRBV4-2 with TRBJ2-7; 16 bases map to TRBD2. The V gene's germline CDR1 is LGHNA and CDR2 YNFKEQ. Trimming took 1 base from V and 2 from J; bases not matched to a gene: 14. The CDR3 loop spans 21 amino acids. Here the CDR3 reads CASSQGPGTSGRAMGTYEQYF. In nucleotides, the CDR3 is TGTGCCAGCAGCCAAGGCCCCGGGACTAGCGGGAGGGCGATGGGGACCTACGAGCAGTACTTC.